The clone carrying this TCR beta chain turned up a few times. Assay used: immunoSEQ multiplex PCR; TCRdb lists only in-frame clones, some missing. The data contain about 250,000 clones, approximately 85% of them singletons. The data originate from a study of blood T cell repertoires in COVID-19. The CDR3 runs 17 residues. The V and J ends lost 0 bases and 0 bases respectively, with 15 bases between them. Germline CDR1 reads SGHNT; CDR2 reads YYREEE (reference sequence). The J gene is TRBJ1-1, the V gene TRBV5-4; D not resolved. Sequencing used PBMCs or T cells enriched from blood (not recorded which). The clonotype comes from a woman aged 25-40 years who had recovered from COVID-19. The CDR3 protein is CASSLGGVLAMNTEAFF. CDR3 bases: TGTGCCAGCAGCTTGGGTGGAGTCCTTGCCATGAACACTGAAGCTTTCTTT.